This TCR beta chain was identified in a study of CD8+ T cells in alopecia areata. Study-level results: Among the top 100, expanded CD8+ clones, as well as scalp clonality, were significantly decreased by tofacitinib. Patients showed less clear TCR sequence sharing than mice, possibly partly because of HLA diversity. It was lesional scalp, especially alopecia totalis/universalis, that showed higher clonality than normal scalp.

About this clone itself: Its target is unknown.

Treatment: oral pan-JAK inhibitor, 5-10 mg twice daily. Extraction of RNA preceded its reverse transcription into cDNA, which served as the sequencing template. Assay: immunoSEQ multiplex PCR; the TCRdb copy retains only in-frame clones and omits some. The table records some 120,000 clones, around three fifths of them present only once. This material consisted of CD8+ T cells sorted from blood, taken at week 24, from a patient treated with tofacitinib. The TCR originated in a human donor with alopecia areata.

CDR3 protein: CASSHPNSYEQYF. The CDR3 region has the DNA TGCGCCAGCAGCCACCCCAACTCCTACGAGCAGTACTTC. This chain uses TRBV4-1 with TRBJ2-7; no clear D gene. V was trimmed by 3 bases and J by 0 bases, leaving 6 bases between them. This CDR3 contains 13 residues. CDR1 MGHRA and CDR2 YSYEKL come from the germline V gene.